A single sample gave rise to the 2 T cell receptor beta chains below, sequenced in a study of cytomegalovirus exposure and HLA in healthy donors. A multiplex PCR was run with 60 Vbeta primers and 13 Jbeta primers. Repertoires were generated with immunoSEQ multiplex PCR, while TCRdb's copy carries only in-frame clones and drops some. The repertoire holds 140,000 or so clones, about 72% seen once, with 2% to 2.5% in the top ten. Sequenced sample: PBMCs. The receptors originated from a man in his forties in good health and CMV-seronegative.

This clone was recorded once. This chain uses TRBV7-2 with TRBJ1-1, with D possibly TRBD1 on 5 matching bases. The CDR3 is 16 amino acids. V lost 1 base, J lost 10 bases, and 22 bases lay in between. Germline V gene lookup returns CDR1 SGHTA and CDR2 FQGNSA. The CDR3 DNA reads as TGTGCCAGCAGCTTAGGTGGGGCAGACAGAACCAGAGGAGCTTTCTTT. Its protein product is CASSLGGADRTRGAFF.

The rearrangement uses TRBV28 and TRBJ1-1; D unresolved. V was cut by 5 bases and J by 5 bases, with 15 bases left in between. CDR3 length equals 14 residues. Germline assignment: CDR1 MDHEN and CDR2 SYDVKM. DNA of the CDR3: TGTGCCAGCAGTACCCCGGGAACAATTACTGAAGCTTTCTTT. Its translation is CASSTPGTITEAFF.